The rows below give T cell receptor beta chains drawn from one sample of a study of beta chain features in type 1 diabetes. Repertoires were generated with immunoSEQ multiplex PCR, while TCRdb's copy carries only in-frame clones and drops some. The repertoire holds over 200,000 clones, with roughly 10% as singletons. Material for sequencing was naive CD4+ T cells from blood. The receptors stem from a man between 25 and 39 years old with type 1 diabetes. Each CDR3 is given with its conserved first and last residue. A D gene is named only where the DNA matches it firmly. The size field is filled for only some rows; it gives once, few, many or a size class.

CDR3 protein: CASTFSRRGVTYNEQFF
CDR3 DNA: TGTGCCAGCACCTTCAGCCGACGCGGGGTCACCTACAATGAGCAGTTCTTC
J gene: TRBJ2-1
D gene: NA
clone size: NA
V gene: TRBV7-2

CDR3 protein: CAISEAGGFLGEQYF
CDR3 DNA: TGTGCCATCAGTGAAGCAGGGGGCTTTTTGGGCGAGCAGTACTTC
J gene: TRBJ2-7
D gene: TRBD1
clone size: few
V gene: TRBV10-3

CDR3 protein: CASSPEAGEQETQYF
CDR3 DNA: TGTGCCAGCTCACCTGAGGCAGGGGAGCAAGAGACCCAGTACTTC
J gene: TRBJ2-5
D gene: NA
clone size: NA
V gene: TRBV18

CDR3 protein: CASSPPGGQQFF
CDR3 DNA: TGTGCCAGCAGCCCCCCAGGGGGACAGCAGTTCTTC
J gene: TRBJ2-1
D gene: TRBD1
clone size: NA
V gene: TRBV9

CDR3 protein: CASSDRDRTYEQYF
CDR3 DNA: TGTGCCAGCAGTGACCGGGACAGGACCTACGAGCAGTACTTC
J gene: TRBJ2-7
D gene: TRBD1
clone size: NA
V gene: TRBV6-1

CDR3 protein: CASSLYSDTQYF
CDR3 DNA: TGTGCCAGCAGCTTATATTCAGATACGCAGTATTTT
J gene: TRBJ2-3
D gene: NA
clone size: NA
V gene: TRBV7-2

CDR3 protein: CASSLPQRQETQYF
CDR3 DNA: TGTGCCAGCAGCTTACCCCAGCGGCAAGAGACCCAGTACTTC
J gene: TRBJ2-5
D gene: NA
clone size: NA
V gene: TRBV11-2

CDR3 protein: CASSANYNYGYTF
CDR3 DNA: TGTGCCAGCAGTGCGAACTATAACTATGGCTACACCTTC
J gene: TRBJ1-2
D gene: NA
clone size: few
V gene: TRBV27

CDR3 protein: CASSLLVGQGLSPLHF
CDR3 DNA: TGTGCCAGCAGCTTACTGGTGGGACAGGGGCTTTCACCCCTCCACTTT
J gene: TRBJ1-6
D gene: TRBD1
clone size: few
V gene: TRBV7-9

CDR3 protein: CASSQEGGASETQYF
CDR3 DNA: TGCGCCAGCAGCCAAGAGGGAGGGGCGAGCGAGACCCAGTACTTC
J gene: TRBJ2-5
D gene: TRBD2
clone size: NA
V gene: TRBV4-1

CDR3 protein: CASSTQGSGELFF
CDR3 DNA: TGTGCCAGCAGCACCCAGGGGTCCGGGGAGCTGTTTTTT
J gene: TRBJ2-2
D gene: NA
clone size: NA
V gene: TRBV11-2

CDR3 protein: CAISESNGGGYTF
CDR3 DNA: TGTGCCATCAGTGAGTCGAACGGGGGAGGCTACACCTTC
J gene: TRBJ1-2
D gene: NA
clone size: NA
V gene: TRBV10-3

CDR3 protein: CASRPGEVPLNYGYTF
CDR3 DNA: TGCGCCAGCAGGCCGGGGGAGGTACCACTTAACTATGGCTACACCTTC
J gene: TRBJ1-2
D gene: NA
clone size: few
V gene: TRBV5-1

CDR3 protein: CASSRKGQSNQPQHF
CDR3 DNA: TGTGCCAGCAGCCGCAAAGGACAGAGCAATCAGCCCCAGCATTTT
J gene: TRBJ1-5
D gene: NA
clone size: NA
V gene: TRBV6-6

CDR3 protein: CASSSRLAGGYNEQFF
CDR3 DNA: TGTGCCAGCAGCTCCCGACTAGCGGGGGGGTACAATGAGCAGTTCTTC
J gene: TRBJ2-1
D gene: TRBD2
clone size: NA
V gene: TRBV11-2

CDR3 protein: CASSPRTGYQPQHF
CDR3 DNA: TGTGCCAGCAGCCCCCGTACAGGGTATCAGCCCCAGCATTTT
J gene: TRBJ1-5
D gene: NA
clone size: NA
V gene: TRBV6-1

CDR3 protein: CSVRQGAETQYF
CDR3 DNA: TGCAGCGTGAGACAGGGGGCCGAGACCCAGTACTTC
J gene: TRBJ2-5
D gene: TRBD1
clone size: NA
V gene: TRBV29-1

CDR3 protein: CASTSPGGRAQTEQYF
CDR3 DNA: TGTGCCAGCACCTCGCCAGGGGGACGAGCACAAACCGAGCAGTACTTC
J gene: TRBJ2-7
D gene: TRBD1
clone size: few
V gene: TRBV7-3

CDR3 protein: CASRTQGIGANVLTF
CDR3 DNA: TGTGCCAGCAGAACGCAGGGAATTGGGGCCAACGTCCTGACTTTC
J gene: TRBJ2-6
D gene: NA
clone size: few
V gene: TRBV2

CDR3 protein: CASSLGFGEGGSGANVLTF
CDR3 DNA: TGCGCCAGCAGCTTAGGTTTCGGGGAAGGTGGCTCTGGGGCCAACGTCCTGACTTTC
J gene: TRBJ2-6
D gene: NA
clone size: few
V gene: TRBV5-1

CDR3 protein: CASSLVRDSGYTF
CDR3 DNA: TGTGCCAGCAGCTTAGTTAGGGACTCTGGCTACACCTTC
J gene: TRBJ1-2
D gene: NA
clone size: NA
V gene: TRBV7-2

CDR3 protein: CASSEHISIDSTDTQYF
CDR3 DNA: TGTGCCAGCAGTGAACATATTTCCATAGATAGCACAGATACGCAGTATTTT
J gene: TRBJ2-3
D gene: NA
clone size: NA
V gene: TRBV6-1

CDR3 protein: CASSQAAREETQYF
CDR3 DNA: TGCGCCAGCAGCCAAGCTGCCCGAGAAGAGACCCAGTACTTC
J gene: TRBJ2-5
D gene: NA
clone size: NA
V gene: TRBV4-1

CDR3 protein: CASSLLPGINSPLHF
CDR3 DNA: TGTGCCAGCAGCTTACTTCCGGGTATTAATTCACCCCTCCACTTT
J gene: TRBJ1-6
D gene: NA
clone size: NA
V gene: TRBV7-2

CDR3 protein: CASSSIRDTSTEAFF
CDR3 DNA: TGCGCCAGCAGCTCAATCCGGGACACCAGCACTGAAGCTTTCTTT
J gene: TRBJ1-1
D gene: NA
clone size: NA
V gene: TRBV5-1

CDR3 protein: CASSFSPPGTEAFF
CDR3 DNA: TGCGCCAGCAGCTTCTCACCCCCGGGCACTGAAGCTTTCTTT
J gene: TRBJ1-1
D gene: NA
clone size: few
V gene: TRBV5-1

CDR3 protein: CASSPYAGVKEQYF
CDR3 DNA: TGCGCCAGCAGTCCGTATGCGGGGGTAAAGGAGCAGTACTTC
J gene: TRBJ2-7
D gene: TRBD2
clone size: NA
V gene: TRBV23-1

CDR3 protein: CASSATPLNTEAFF
CDR3 DNA: TGTGCCAGCTCAGCGACACCTTTGAACACTGAAGCTTTCTTT
J gene: TRBJ1-1
D gene: NA
clone size: NA
V gene: TRBV18

CDR3 protein: CASSLFVTAYEQYF
CDR3 DNA: TGTGCCAGCAGTTTATTCGTGACAGCCTACGAGCAGTACTTC
J gene: TRBJ2-7
D gene: NA
clone size: few
V gene: TRBV28

CDR3 protein: CASKRQGDTQYF
CDR3 DNA: TGTGCCAGCAAAAGACAGGGGGATACGCAGTATTTT
J gene: TRBJ2-3
D gene: TRBD1
clone size: NA
V gene: TRBV2

CDR3 protein: CASRLTGAGELFF
CDR3 DNA: TGTGCCAGCAGACTTACAGGGGCCGGGGAGCTGTTTTTT
J gene: TRBJ2-2
D gene: TRBD1
clone size: NA
V gene: TRBV7-2

CDR3 protein: CSVEDGRATPHSGFF
CDR3 DNA: TGCAGCGTTGAAGACGGCAGGGCCACACCCCACTCGGGTTTCTTC
J gene: TRBJ2-1
D gene: NA
clone size: NA
V gene: TRBV29-1

CDR3 protein: CASSFSGSTDTQYF
CDR3 DNA: TGTGCCAGCAGCTTTAGCGGTAGCACAGATACGCAGTATTTT
J gene: TRBJ2-3
D gene: NA
clone size: NA
V gene: TRBV11-3

CDR3 protein: CASSPTGGYDEQYF
CDR3 DNA: TGTGCCAGCAGTCCGACAGGGGGTTACGACGAGCAGTACTTC
J gene: TRBJ2-7
D gene: TRBD1
clone size: NA
V gene: TRBV6-6

CDR3 protein: CASSSRGGAPEQYF
CDR3 DNA: TGTGCCAGCAGCTCCCGAGGGGGGGCGCCCGAGCAGTACTTC
J gene: TRBJ2-7
D gene: NA
clone size: few
V gene: TRBV7-2

CDR3 protein: CSVEPGHSGAYNEQFF
CDR3 DNA: TGCAGCGTTGAGCCAGGACACTCGGGGGCCTACAATGAGCAGTTCTTC
J gene: TRBJ2-1
D gene: NA
clone size: NA
V gene: TRBV29-1

CDR3 protein: CASSSPRGSTHEQYF
CDR3 DNA: TGTGCCAGCAGTTCCCCCAGGGGCAGTACACACGAGCAGTACTTC
J gene: TRBJ2-7
D gene: NA
clone size: few
V gene: TRBV28

CDR3 protein: CASSLGTGGRNNQPQHF
CDR3 DNA: TGTGCCAGCAGCTTAGGGACAGGGGGACGGAATAATCAGCCCCAGCATTTT
J gene: TRBJ1-5
D gene: TRBD1
clone size: NA
V gene: TRBV7-9

CDR3 protein: CASSLGQPYEQYF
CDR3 DNA: TGTGCCAGCAGCTTAGGACAGCCTTACGAGCAGTACTTC
J gene: TRBJ2-7
D gene: NA
clone size: few
V gene: TRBV7-9

CDR3 protein: CASSRLRTGISNQPQHF
CDR3 DNA: TGTGCCAGCAGTCGTTTACGGACAGGTATTAGCAATCAGCCCCAGCATTTT
J gene: TRBJ1-5
D gene: TRBD1
clone size: few
V gene: TRBV28

CDR3 protein: CASSPTSVYGYTF
CDR3 DNA: TGTGCCAGCTCACCAACCTCGGTATATGGCTACACCTTC
J gene: TRBJ1-2
D gene: NA
clone size: few
V gene: TRBV18

CDR3 protein: CASSQDLGRSPYNEQFF
CDR3 DNA: TGCGCCAGCAGCCAAGATTTGGGCCGATCCCCCTACAATGAGCAGTTCTTC
J gene: TRBJ2-1
D gene: NA
clone size: NA
V gene: TRBV4-1

CDR3 protein: CASSLGLGSSYEQYF
CDR3 DNA: TGTGCCAGCAGCTTAGGACTAGGGAGCTCCTACGAGCAGTACTTC
J gene: TRBJ2-7
D gene: NA
clone size: NA
V gene: TRBV7-2

CDR3 protein: CASSWVRDEQFF
CDR3 DNA: TGTGCCAGCAGCTGGGTACGGGATGAGCAGTTCTTC
J gene: TRBJ2-1
D gene: NA
clone size: few
V gene: TRBV6-5

CDR3 protein: CSVGDTEAFF
CDR3 DNA: TGCAGCGTAGGGGACACTGAAGCTTTCTTT
J gene: TRBJ1-1
D gene: NA
clone size: few
V gene: TRBV29-1

CDR3 protein: CASSSRYF
CDR3 DNA: TGTGCCAGCAGTTCCCGGTATTTT
J gene: TRBJ2-3
D gene: NA
clone size: few
V gene: TRBV13

CDR3 protein: CASSYGTGITEAFF
CDR3 DNA: TGTGCCAGCAGTTACGGGACAGGGATTACTGAAGCTTTCTTT
J gene: TRBJ1-1
D gene: TRBD1
clone size: NA
V gene: TRBV6-5

CDR3 protein: CASSVSGGPYNEQFF
CDR3 DNA: TGTGCCAGCAGCGTTAGCGGGGGGCCGTACAATGAGCAGTTCTTC
J gene: TRBJ2-1
D gene: TRBD2
clone size: NA
V gene: TRBV9

CDR3 protein: CASSIGQQANSPLHF
CDR3 DNA: TGTGCCAGCAGCATCGGACAGCAAGCCAATTCACCCCTCCACTTT
J gene: TRBJ1-6
D gene: NA
clone size: NA
V gene: TRBV5-4

CDR3 protein: CSAGGTLGGEKLFF
CDR3 DNA: TGCAGCGCTGGGGGGACTCTTGGGGGTGAAAAACTGTTTTTT
J gene: TRBJ1-4
D gene: NA
clone size: NA
V gene: TRBV29-1

CDR3 protein: CASSPGQTQETQYF
CDR3 DNA: TGTGCCAGCAGCCCTGGACAGACCCAAGAGACCCAGTACTTC
J gene: TRBJ2-5
D gene: NA
clone size: few
V gene: TRBV28

CDR3 protein: CASRPIFLAGPQETQYF
CDR3 DNA: TGCGCCAGCAGGCCCATTTTCCTAGCGGGGCCGCAAGAGACCCAGTACTTC
J gene: TRBJ2-5
D gene: TRBD2
clone size: few
V gene: TRBV5-1

CDR3 protein: CASSLDSGPYEQYF
CDR3 DNA: TGTGCCAGCAGCTTGGATAGCGGACCCTACGAGCAGTACTTC
J gene: TRBJ2-7
D gene: NA
clone size: few
V gene: TRBV5-4

CDR3 protein: CASSLAGTGENEQYF
CDR3 DNA: TGCGCCAGCAGCTTGGCCGGGACAGGGGAAAACGAGCAGTACTTC
J gene: TRBJ2-7
D gene: TRBD1
clone size: NA
V gene: TRBV5-1

CDR3 protein: CASSFDREFSPLHF
CDR3 DNA: TGTGCCAGCAGTTTCGACAGGGAATTTTCACCCCTCCACTTT
J gene: TRBJ1-6
D gene: TRBD1
clone size: few
V gene: TRBV27

CDR3 protein: CAWSVQGYEQYF
CDR3 DNA: TGTGCCTGGAGTGTCCAGGGCTACGAGCAGTACTTC
J gene: TRBJ2-7
D gene: NA
clone size: few
V gene: TRBV30

CDR3 protein: CASSPAGGEEWNQPQHF
CDR3 DNA: TGCGCCAGCAGTCCGGCGGGTGGGGAGGAGTGGAATCAGCCCCAGCATTTT
J gene: TRBJ1-5
D gene: NA
clone size: NA
V gene: TRBV23-1

CDR3 protein: CASSYGETQYF
CDR3 DNA: TGTGCCAGCAGTTACGGCGAGACCCAGTACTTC
J gene: TRBJ2-5
D gene: NA
clone size: NA
V gene: TRBV6-6

CDR3 protein: CSVTGGLTDTQYF
CDR3 DNA: TGCAGCGTCACAGGGGGTCTCACAGATACGCAGTATTTT
J gene: TRBJ2-3
D gene: TRBD1
clone size: NA
V gene: TRBV29-1

CDR3 protein: CASTASTGSDYGYTF
CDR3 DNA: TGCGCCAGCACGGCGAGTACGGGGTCAGACTATGGCTACACCTTC
J gene: TRBJ1-2
D gene: NA
clone size: few
V gene: TRBV5-1